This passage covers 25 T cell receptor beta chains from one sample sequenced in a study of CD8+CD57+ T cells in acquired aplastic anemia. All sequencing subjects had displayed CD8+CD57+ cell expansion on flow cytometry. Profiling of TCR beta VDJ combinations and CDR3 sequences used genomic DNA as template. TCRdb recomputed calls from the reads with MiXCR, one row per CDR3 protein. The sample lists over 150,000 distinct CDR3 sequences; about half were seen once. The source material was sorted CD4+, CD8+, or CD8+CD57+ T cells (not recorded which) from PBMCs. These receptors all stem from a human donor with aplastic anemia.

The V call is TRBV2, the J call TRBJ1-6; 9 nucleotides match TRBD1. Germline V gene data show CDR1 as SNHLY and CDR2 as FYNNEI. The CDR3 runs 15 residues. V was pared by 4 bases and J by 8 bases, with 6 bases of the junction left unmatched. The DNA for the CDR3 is TGTGCCAGCAGTGCCAGGACAGGGGAGCATTCACCCCTCCACTTT. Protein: CASSARTGEHSPLHF. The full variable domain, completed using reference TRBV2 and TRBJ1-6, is EPEVTQTPSHQVTQMGQEVILRCVPISNHLYFYWYRQILGQKVEFLVSFYNNEISEKSEIFDDQFSVERPDGSNFTLKIRSTKLEDSAMYFCASSARTGEHSPLHFGNGTRLTVT.

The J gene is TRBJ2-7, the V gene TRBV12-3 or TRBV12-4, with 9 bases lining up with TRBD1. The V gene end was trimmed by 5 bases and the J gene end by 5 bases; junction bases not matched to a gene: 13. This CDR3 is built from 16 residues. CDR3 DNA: TGTGCCAGCAGTCCAGGGACAGGGAAAGGTGGCCACGAGCAGTACTTC. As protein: CASSPGTGKGGHEQYF.

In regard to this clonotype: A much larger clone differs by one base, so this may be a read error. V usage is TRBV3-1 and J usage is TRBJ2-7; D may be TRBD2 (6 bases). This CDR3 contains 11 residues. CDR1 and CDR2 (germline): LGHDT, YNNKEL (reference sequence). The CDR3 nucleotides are TGTGCCAGCAGCCAGGGAGGCGAGCAGTGCTTC. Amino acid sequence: CASSQGGEQCF.

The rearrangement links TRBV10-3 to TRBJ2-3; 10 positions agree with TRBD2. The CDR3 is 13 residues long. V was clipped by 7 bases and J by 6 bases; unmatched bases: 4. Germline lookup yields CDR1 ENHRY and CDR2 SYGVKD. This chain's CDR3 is CAIKRGGPDTQYF. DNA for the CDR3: TGTGCCATCAAGCGGGGGGGCCCGGATACGCAGTATTTT.

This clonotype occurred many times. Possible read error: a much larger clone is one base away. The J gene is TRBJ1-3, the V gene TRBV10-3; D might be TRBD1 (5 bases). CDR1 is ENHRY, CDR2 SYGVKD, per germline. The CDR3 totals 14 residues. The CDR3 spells CAISGDGSGNTIDF. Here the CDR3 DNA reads TGTGCCATCAGTGGGGACGGGTCTGGAAACACCATAGATTTT.

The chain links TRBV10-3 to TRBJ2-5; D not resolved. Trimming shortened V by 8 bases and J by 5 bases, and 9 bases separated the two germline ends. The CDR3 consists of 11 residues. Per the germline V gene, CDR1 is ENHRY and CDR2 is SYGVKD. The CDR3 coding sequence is TGTGCCATCTTATCAGCTGAGACCCAGTACTTC. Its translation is CAILSAETQYF.

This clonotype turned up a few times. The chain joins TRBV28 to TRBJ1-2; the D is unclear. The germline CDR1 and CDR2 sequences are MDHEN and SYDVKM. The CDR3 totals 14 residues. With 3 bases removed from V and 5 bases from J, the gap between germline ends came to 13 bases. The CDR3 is CASSLGHSSYGYTF. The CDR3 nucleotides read TGTGCCAGCAGTTTGGGTCACTCTTCATATGGCTACACCTTC.

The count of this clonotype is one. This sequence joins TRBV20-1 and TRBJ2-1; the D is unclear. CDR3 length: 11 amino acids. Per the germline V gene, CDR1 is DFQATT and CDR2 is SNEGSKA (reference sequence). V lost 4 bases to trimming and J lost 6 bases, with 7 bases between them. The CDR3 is CSAIWGNEQFF. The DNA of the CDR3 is TGCAGTGCTATCTGGGGCAATGAGCAGTTCTTC.

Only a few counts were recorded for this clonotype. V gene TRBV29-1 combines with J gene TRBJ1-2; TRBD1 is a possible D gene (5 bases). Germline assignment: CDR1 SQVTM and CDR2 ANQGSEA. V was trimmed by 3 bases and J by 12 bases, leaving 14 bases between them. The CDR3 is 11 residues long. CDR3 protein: CSVDPQGGNTF. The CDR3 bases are TGCAGCGTTGATCCGCAGGGAGGGAACACCTTC.

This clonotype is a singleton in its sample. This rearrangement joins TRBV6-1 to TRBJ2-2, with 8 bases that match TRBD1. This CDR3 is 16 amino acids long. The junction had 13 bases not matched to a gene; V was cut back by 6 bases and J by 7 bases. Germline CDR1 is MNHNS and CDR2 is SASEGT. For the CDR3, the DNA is TGTGCCAGCAGGGGGGAGTCAGGGGGCAGGGTCGGGGAGCTGTTTTTT. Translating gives CASRGESGGRVGELFF.

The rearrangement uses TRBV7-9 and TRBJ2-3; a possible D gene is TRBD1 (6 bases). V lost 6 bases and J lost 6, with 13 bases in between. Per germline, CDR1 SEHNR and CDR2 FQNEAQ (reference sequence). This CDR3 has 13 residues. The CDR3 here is CASRSVGADTQYF. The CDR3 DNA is TGTGCCAGCAGATCGGTGGGGGCTGATACGCAGTATTTT. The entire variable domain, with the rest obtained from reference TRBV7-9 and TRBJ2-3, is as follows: DTGVSQNPRHKITKRGQNVTFRCDPISEHNRLYWYRQTLGQGPEFLTYFQNEAQLEKSRLLSDRFSAERPKGSFSTLEIQRTEQGDSAMYLCASRSVGADTQYFGPGTRLTVL.

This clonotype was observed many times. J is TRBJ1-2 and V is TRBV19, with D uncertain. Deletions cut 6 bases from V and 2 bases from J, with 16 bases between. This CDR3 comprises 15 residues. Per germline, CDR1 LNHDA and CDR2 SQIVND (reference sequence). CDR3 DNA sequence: TGTGCCAGTAGAACCGCGGGCGTTAACAACTATGGCTACACCTTC. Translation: CASRTAGVNNYGYTF.

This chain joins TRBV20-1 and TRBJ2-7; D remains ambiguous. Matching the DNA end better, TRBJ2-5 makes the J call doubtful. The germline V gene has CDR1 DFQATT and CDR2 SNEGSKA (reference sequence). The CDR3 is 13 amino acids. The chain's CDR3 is CSARPSLQETQYF. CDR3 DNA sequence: TGCAGTGCTAGACCCAGTCTCCAAGAGACCCAGTACTTC.

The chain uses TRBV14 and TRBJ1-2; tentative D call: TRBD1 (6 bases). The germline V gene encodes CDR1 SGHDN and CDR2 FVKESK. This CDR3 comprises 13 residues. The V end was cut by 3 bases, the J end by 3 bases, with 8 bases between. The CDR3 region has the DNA TGTGCCAGCAGCCAGGGACAACACTATGGCTACACCTTC. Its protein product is CASSQGQHYGYTF.

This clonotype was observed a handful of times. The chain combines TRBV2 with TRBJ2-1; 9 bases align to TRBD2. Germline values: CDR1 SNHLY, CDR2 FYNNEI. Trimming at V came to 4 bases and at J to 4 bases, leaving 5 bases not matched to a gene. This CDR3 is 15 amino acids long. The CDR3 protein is CASSGMTSGYNEQFF. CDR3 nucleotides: TGTGCCAGCAGTGGCATGACTAGCGGTTACAATGAGCAGTTCTTC.

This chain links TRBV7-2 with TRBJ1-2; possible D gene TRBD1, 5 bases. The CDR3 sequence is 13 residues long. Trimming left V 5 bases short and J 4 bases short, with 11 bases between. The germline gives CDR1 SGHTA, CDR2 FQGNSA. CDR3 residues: CASSPQGSYGYTF. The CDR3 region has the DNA TGTGCCAGCAGCCCCCAGGGAAGCTATGGCTACACCTTC.

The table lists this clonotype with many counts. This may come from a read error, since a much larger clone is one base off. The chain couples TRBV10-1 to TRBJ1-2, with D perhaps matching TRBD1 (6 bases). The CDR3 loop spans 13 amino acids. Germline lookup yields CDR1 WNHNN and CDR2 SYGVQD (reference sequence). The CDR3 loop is CASSEDRIYSYTF. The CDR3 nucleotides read TGCGCCAGCAGTGAGGACAGGATCTATAGCTACACCTTC.

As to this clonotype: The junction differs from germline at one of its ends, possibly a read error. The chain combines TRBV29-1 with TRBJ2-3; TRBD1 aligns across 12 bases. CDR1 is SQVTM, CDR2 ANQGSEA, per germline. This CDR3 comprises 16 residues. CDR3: CGTSGTGGFNTDTRYF. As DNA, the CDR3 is TGCGGCACTTCTGGGACAGGGGGCTTTAACACAGATACGCGGTATTTT.

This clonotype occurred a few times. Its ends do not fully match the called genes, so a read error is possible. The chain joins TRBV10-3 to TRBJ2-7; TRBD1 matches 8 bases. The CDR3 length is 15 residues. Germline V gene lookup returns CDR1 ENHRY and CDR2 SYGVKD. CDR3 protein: CASSEWGQGADEQYF. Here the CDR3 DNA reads TGTGCCAGCAGTGAATGGGGGCAGGGGGCGGACGAGCAGTACTTC.

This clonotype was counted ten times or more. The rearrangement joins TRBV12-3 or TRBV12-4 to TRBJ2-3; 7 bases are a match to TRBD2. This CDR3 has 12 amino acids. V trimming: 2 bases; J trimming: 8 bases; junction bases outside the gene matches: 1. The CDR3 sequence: CASSLTSVTQYF. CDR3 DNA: TGTGCCAGCAGTTTAACTAGCGTTACGCAGTATTTT.

CDR3 sequence: CASSHGSEVYGYTF. CDR3 sequence (DNA): TGCGCCAGCAGCCACGGCAGCGAGGTCTATGGCTACACCTTC. This rearrangement joins TRBV4-1 to TRBJ1-2; D remains ambiguous. The germline gives CDR1 MGHRA, CDR2 YSYEKL. The CDR3 is 14 amino acids. With 3 bases removed from V and 4 bases from J, the gap between germline ends came to 12 bases.

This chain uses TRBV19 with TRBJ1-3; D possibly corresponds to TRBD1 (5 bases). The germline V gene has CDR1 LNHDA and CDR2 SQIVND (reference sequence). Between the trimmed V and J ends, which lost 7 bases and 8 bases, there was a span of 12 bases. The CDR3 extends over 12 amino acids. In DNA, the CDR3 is TGTGCCAGTAATGCCAGGGAGGACACCATATATTTT. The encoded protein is CASNAREDTIYF.

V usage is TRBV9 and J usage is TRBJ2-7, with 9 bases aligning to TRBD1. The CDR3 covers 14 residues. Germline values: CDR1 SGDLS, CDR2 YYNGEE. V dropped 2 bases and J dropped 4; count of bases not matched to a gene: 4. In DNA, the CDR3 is TGTGCCAGCAGCGTGGGACAGGGAGCATACGAGCAGTACTTC. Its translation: CASSVGQGAYEQYF.

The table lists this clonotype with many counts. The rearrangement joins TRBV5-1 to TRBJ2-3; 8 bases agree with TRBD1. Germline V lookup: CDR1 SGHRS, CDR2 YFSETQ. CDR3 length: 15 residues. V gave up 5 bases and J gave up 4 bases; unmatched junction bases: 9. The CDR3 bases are TGCGCCAGCAGTTTGACCGGGACAGGCGCAGATACGCAGTATTTT. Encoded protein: CASSLTGTGADTQYF. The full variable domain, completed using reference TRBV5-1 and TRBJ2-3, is KAGVTQTPRYLIKTRGQQVTLSCSPISGHRSVSWYQQTPGQGLQFLFEYFSETQRNKGNFPGRFSGRQFSNSRSEMNVSTLELGDSALYLCASSLTGTGADTQYFGPGTRLTVL.

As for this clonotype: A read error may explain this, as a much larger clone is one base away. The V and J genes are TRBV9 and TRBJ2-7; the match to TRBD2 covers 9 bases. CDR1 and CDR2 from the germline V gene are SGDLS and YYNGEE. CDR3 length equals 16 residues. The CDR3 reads CANSPLISSGAYEQYF. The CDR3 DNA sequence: TGTGCCAACAGCCCCCTCATTTCTAGCGGGGCTTACGAGCAGTACTTC.